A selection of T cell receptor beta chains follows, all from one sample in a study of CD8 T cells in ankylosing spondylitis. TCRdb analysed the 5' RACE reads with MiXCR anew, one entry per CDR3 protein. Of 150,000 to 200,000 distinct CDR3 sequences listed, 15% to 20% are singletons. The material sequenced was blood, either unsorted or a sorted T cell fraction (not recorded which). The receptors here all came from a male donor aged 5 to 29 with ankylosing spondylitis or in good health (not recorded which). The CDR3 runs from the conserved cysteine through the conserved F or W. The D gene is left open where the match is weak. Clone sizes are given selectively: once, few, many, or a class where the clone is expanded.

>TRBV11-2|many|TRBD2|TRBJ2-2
CASSLGGGTSGITPFNTGELFF
TGTGCCAGCAGCTTAGGAGGCGGGACTAGCGGGATAACACCTTTTAACACCGGGGAGCTGTTTTTT
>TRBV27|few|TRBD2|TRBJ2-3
CASSSGLAGEGRADTQYF
TGTGCCAGCAGTTCGGGACTAGCGGGAGAGGGGCGTGCAGATACGCAGTATTTT
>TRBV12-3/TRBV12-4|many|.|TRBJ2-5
CASSLIGLSLQETQYF
TGTGCCAGCAGTTTAATCGGCTTGTCGCTACAAGAGACCCAGTACTTC
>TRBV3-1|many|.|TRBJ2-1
CASSQNSGTTYNEQFF
TGTGCCAGCAGCCAAAATAGTGGGACAACCTACAATGAGCAGTTCTTC
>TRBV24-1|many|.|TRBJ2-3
CATSDLVGTPSTDTQYF
TGTGCCACCAGTGATTTGGTAGGGACACCTAGCACAGATACGCAGTATTTT
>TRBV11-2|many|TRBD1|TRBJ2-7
CASSLVAGQGYEQYF
TGTGCCAGCAGCTTAGTCGCGGGACAGGGCTACGAGCAGTACTTC
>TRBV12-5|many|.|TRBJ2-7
CASGLGHGAEHEQYF
TGTGCTAGTGGTTTGGGACATGGGGCAGAACACGAGCAGTACTTC
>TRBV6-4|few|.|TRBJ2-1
CASSDSGLTATNEQFF
TGTGCCAGCAGTGACTCGGGACTCACGGCAACCAATGAGCAGTTCTTC
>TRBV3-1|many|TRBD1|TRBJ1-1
CASSSRDRVTEAFF
TGTGCCAGCAGCTCCCGGGACAGGGTTACTGAAGCTTTCTTT
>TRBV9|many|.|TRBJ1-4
CASSVGGANEKLFF
TGTGCCAGCAGCGTCGGGGGCGCAAATGAAAAACTGTTTTTT
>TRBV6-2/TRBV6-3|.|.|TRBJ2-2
CASSYSPPGYGELFF
TGTGCCAGCAGTTACTCCCCCCCTGGTTACGGGGAGCTGTTTTTT
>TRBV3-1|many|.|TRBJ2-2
CASSPSPRGGTGELFF
TGTGCCAGCAGCCCGTCCCCCAGGGGAGGTACCGGGGAGCTGTTTTTT
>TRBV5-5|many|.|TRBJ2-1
CASSLVAGNYNEQFF
TGTGCCAGCAGCTTGGTCGCAGGGAACTACAATGAGCAGTTCTTC
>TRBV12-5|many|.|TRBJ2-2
CASGLRAPGAGELFF
TGTGCTAGTGGTTTGAGAGCACCGGGCGCCGGGGAGCTGTTTTTT
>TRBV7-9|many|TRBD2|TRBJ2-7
CASSRGLAGGSYEQYF
TGTGCCAGCAGCCGGGGACTAGCGGGAGGATCCTACGAGCAGTACTTC
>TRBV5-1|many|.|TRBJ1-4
CASSLGGPGNEKLFF
TGCGCCAGCAGCTTGGGGGGCCCCGGTAATGAAAAACTGTTTTTT
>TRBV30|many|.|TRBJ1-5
CAWGPNSNQPQHF
TGTGCCTGGGGACCTAATAGCAATCAGCCCCAGCATTTT
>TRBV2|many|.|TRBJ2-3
CASMETSTDTQYF
TGTGCCAGCATGGAGACTAGCACAGATACGCAGTATTTT
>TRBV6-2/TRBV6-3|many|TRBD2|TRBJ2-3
CASSYSRERESADTQYF
TGTGCCAGCAGTTACTCGAGGGAGCGGGAGAGTGCAGATACGCAGTATTTT
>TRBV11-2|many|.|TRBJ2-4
CASSSWGEGAKNIQYF
TGTGCCAGCAGCTCGTGGGGGGAAGGAGCCAAAAACATTCAGTACTTC
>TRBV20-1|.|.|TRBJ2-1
CSASRGNANEQFF
TGCAGTGCTAGTCGTGGGAATGCGAATGAGCAGTTCTTC
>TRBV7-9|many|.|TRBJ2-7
CASSPSGTRNYEQYF
TGTGCCAGCAGCCCCTCTGGGACAAGGAACTACGAGCAGTACTTC
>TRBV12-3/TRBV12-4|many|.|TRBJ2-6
CASRPEANVLTF
TGTGCCAGCCGCCCGGAGGCCAACGTCCTGACTTTC
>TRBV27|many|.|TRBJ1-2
CASSLQGGGYGYTF
TGTGCCAGCAGTTTGCAGGGTGGTGGGTATGGCTACACCTTC
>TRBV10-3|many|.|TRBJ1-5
CAISDGSNQPQHF
TGTGCCATCAGTGACGGTAGCAATCAGCCCCAGCATTTT
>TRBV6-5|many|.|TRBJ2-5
CASASGAGEVETQYF
TGTGCCAGCGCTTCGGGGGCGGGAGAAGTGGAGACCCAGTACTTC
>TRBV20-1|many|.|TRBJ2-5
CSARRLNSQETQYF
TGCAGTGCTAGACGACTGAACTCCCAAGAGACCCAGTACTTC
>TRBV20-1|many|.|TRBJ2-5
CSARSWGGYDRETQYF
TGCAGTGCTAGATCCTGGGGGGGCTACGATAGGGAGACCCAGTACTTC
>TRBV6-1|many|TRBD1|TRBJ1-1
CATIRDRATEAFF
TGTGCCACCATCCGGGACAGGGCCACTGAAGCTTTCTTT
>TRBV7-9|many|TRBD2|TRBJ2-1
CASSLGDYYGNEQFF
TGTGCCAGCAGCTTAGGGGACTACTATGGTAATGAGCAGTTCTTC
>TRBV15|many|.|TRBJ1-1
CATSRVTESRTEAFF
TGTGCCACCAGCAGAGTCACAGAATCAAGAACTGAAGCTTTCTTT
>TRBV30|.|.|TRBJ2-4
CAWQGSKNIQYF
TGTGCCTGGCAGGGTTCCAAAAACATTCAGTACTTC
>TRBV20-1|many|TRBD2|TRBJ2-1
CSARAERGGPNEQFF
TGCAGTGCTAGAGCGGAGCGGGGGGGGCCCAATGAGCAGTTCTTC
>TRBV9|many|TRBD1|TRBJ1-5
CASNPTGDSNQPQHF
TGTGCCAGCAACCCTACAGGGGATAGCAATCAGCCCCAGCATTTT
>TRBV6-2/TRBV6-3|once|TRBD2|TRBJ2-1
CASSYSGRTSGFGNEQFF
TGTGCCAGCAGTTACTCGGGGCGAACTAGCGGGTTTGGTAATGAGCAGTTCTTC
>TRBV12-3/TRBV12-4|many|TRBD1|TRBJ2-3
CASSRTGLYF
TGTGCCAGCAGCCGGACAGGGTTGTATTTT
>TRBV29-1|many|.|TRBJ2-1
CSVEGRQSSYNEQFF
TGCAGCGTTGAGGGGCGTCAGAGCTCCTACAATGAGCAGTTCTTC
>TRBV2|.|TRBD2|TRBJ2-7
CASSYLAGESEQYF
TGTGCCAGCAGCTACCTAGCGGGAGAAAGCGAGCAGTACTTC
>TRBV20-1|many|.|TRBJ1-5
CSASRMAPGGHFYSNQPQHF
TGCAGTGCTAGTAGGATGGCGCCGGGGGGACACTTCTATAGCAATCAGCCCCAGCATTTT
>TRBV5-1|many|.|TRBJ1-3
CASSAGQGNTIYF
TGCGCCAGCAGCGCGGGACAAGGAAACACCATATATTTT
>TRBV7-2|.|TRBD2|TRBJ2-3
CASSLAGADQQYF
TGTGCCAGCAGCTTGGCGGGAGCGGATCAACAGTATTTT
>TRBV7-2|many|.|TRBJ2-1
CASSRSYNEQFF
TGTGCCAGCAGCCGCAGTTACAATGAGCAGTTCTTC
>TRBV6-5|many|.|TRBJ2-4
CASSYSGDTNIQYF
TGTGCCAGCAGTTACTCGGGTGATACAAACATTCAGTACTTC